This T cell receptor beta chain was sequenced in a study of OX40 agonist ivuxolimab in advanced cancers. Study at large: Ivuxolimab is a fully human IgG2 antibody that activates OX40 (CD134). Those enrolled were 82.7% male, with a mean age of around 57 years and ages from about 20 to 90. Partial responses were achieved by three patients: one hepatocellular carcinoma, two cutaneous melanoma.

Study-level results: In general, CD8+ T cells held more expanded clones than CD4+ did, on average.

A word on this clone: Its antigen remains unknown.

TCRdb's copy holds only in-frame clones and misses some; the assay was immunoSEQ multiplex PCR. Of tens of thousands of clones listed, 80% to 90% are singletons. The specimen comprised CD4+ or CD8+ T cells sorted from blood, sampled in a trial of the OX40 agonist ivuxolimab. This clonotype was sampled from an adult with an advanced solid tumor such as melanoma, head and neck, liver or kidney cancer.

The CDR3 is CASSPRTGGRYGYTF. In nucleotides, the CDR3 is TGTGCCAGCAGCCCCCGGACAGGGGGCCGCTATGGCTACACCTTC. The V gene is TRBV9, the J gene TRBJ1-2, with 11 bases that match TRBD1. CDR1 SGDLS and CDR2 YYNGEE come from the germline V gene. There are 15 residues in the CDR3. Trimming cost V 4 bases and J 4 bases; bases outside gene matches: 6.